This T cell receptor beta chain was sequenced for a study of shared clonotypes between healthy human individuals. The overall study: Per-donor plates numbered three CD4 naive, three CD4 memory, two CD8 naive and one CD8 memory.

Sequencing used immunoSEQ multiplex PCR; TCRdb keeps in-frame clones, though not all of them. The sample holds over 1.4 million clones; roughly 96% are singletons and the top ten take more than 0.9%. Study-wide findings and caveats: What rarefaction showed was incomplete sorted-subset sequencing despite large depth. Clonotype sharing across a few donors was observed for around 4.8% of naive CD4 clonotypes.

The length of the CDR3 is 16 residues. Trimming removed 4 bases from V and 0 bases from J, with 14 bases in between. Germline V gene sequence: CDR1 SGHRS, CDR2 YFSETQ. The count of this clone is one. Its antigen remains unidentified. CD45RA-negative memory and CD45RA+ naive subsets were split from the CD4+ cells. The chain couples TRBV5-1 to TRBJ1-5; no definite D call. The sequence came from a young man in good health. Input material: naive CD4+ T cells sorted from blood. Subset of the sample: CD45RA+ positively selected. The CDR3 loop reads CASSQSDGNSNQPQHF. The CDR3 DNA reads TGCGCCAGCAGCCAATCGGACGGGAATAGCAATCAGCCCCAGCATTTT.